The text below deals with one T cell receptor (beta chain). What it recognizes is unknown. Trimming stripped 6 bases from V and 2 bases from J, with 9 bases between. The CDR3 spans 13 residues. Germline lookup yields CDR1 SNHLY and CDR2 FYNNEI. This specimen comes from a study of T-cell reconstitution after alpha-beta-depleted transplantation in children. Findings and limits, study-wide: Fresh T-cell production supplied most of the T-cell counts and diversity seen one year after transplant. At around two months after transplant, the alpha-beta T cells were reportedly derived from several hundred expanded clones that came from non-depleted graft cells.

Preparation of the TCRbeta library was carried out with unique molecular identifiers. TCRdb fed the PCR reads into MiXCR, producing one record per CDR3 protein. The sample lists fewer than 1 million distinct CDR3 sequences, roughly 16% seen once, with 5% in the top ten. This sequence was found in a male patient younger than 18 who had a stem cell transplant for acute lymphoblastic leukemia, so the T cells may come from the graft donor. The V call is TRBV2, the J call TRBJ2-3; possible D gene TRBD2, 5 bases. Sequencing used PBMCs, mostly from graft donor cells, obtained 360 days after TCRalphabeta/CD19-depleted stem cell transplant. The CDR3 nucleotides are TGTGCCAGCAGAGGAGGCCACACAGATACGCAGTATTTT. Protein: CASRGGHTDTQYF.